A single count supports the clone carrying this TCR beta chain. Authors' analysis steps: Because ImmunoSEQ provided only junction sequences with no quality scores, the filtering differed. Clones were read by immunoSEQ multiplex PCR, and TCRdb kept only the in-frame ones, dropping some. That table is the source of V, J and clone size, and D and trimming were worked out from the DNA. The top ten hold 10% to 15% of the sample, which has some 530,000 clones, approximately 84% seen once. Trimming took 0 bases from V and 4 from J, leaving 9 bases between them. This CDR3 has 15 residues. Germline lookup yields CDR1 LNHNV and CDR2 YYDKDF (reference sequence). The sample comes from a study of shared clonotypes between healthy human individuals.

The clonotype comes from a woman in her 40s in good health. Some clones in this sample may be carry-over from other donors' samples. Material: PBMCs. The rearrangement joins TRBV15 to TRBJ1-4; D not resolved. The DNA of the CDR3 is TGTGCCACCAGCAGAGATTTCCGGGTTAATGAAAAACTGTTTTTT. Its translation: CATSRDFRVNEKLFF.